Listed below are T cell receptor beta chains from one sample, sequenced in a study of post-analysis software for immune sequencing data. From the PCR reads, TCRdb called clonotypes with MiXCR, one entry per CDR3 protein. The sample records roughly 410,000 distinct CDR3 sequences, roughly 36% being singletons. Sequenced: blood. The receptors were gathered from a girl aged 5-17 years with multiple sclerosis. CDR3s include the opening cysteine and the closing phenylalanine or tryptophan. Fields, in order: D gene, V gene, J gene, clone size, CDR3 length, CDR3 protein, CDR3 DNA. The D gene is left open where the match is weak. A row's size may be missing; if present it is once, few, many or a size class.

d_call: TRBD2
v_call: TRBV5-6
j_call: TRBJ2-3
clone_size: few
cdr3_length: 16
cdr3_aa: CASSREAGSMADTQYF
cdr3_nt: TGTGCCAGCAGCCGGGAAGCGGGGTCCATGGCAGATACGCAGTATTTT

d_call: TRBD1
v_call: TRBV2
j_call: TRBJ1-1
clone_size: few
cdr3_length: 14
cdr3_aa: CASSMTGGNTEAFF
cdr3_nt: TGTGCCAGCAGTATGACAGGGGGGAACACTGAAGCTTTCTTT

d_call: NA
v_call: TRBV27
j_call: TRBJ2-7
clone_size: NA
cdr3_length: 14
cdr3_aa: CASSLEALGYEQYF
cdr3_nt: TGTGCCAGCAGTTTAGAGGCGTTGGGGTACGAGCAGTACTTC

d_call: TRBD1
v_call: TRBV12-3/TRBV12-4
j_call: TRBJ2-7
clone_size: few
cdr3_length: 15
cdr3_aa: CASSATGAHHYEQYF
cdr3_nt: TGTGCCAGCAGTGCGACAGGGGCACACCACTACGAGCAGTACTTC

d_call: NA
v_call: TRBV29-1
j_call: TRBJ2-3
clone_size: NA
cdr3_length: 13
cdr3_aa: CSAPVGLADTQYF
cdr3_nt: TGCAGCGCCCCGGTAGGGTTGGCAGATACGCAGTATTTT

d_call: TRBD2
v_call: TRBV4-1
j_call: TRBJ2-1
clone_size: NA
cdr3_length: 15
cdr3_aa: CASSLGGAWYNEQFF
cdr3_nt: TGCGCCAGCAGCCTCGGGGGGGCCTGGTACAATGAGCAGTTCTTC

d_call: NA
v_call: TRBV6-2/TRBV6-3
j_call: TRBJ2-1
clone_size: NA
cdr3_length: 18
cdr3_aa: CASSSFNSPTSSYNEQFF
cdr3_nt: TGTGCCAGCAGTTCCTTCAACTCACCCACTAGCTCCTACAATGAGCAGTTCTTC

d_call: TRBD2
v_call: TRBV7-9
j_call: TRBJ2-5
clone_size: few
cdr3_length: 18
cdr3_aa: CASSPIIGGLAGQETQYF
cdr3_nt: TGTGCCAGCAGCCCAATTATCGGGGGACTAGCGGGACAAGAGACCCAGTACTTC

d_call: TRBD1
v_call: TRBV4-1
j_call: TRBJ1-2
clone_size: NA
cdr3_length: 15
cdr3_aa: CASSQVGQIDYGYTF
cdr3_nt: TGCGCCAGCAGCCAAGTGGGACAGATCGACTATGGCTACACCTTC

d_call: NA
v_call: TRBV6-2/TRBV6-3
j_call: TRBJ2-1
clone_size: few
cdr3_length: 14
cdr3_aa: CASSLMGAYNEQFF
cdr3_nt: TGTGCCAGCAGTTTGATGGGGGCCTACAATGAGCAGTTCTTC

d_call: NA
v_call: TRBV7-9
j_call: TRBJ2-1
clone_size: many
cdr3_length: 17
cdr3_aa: CASSPPRREGPYNEQFF
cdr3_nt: TGTGCCAGCAGCCCCCCCCGTCGAGAGGGACCCTACAATGAGCAGTTCTTC

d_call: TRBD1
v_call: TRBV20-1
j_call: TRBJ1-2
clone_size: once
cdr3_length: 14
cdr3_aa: CSARGTTGGYGYTF
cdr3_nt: TGCAGTGCTAGAGGGACGACAGGGGGCTATGGCTACACCTTC

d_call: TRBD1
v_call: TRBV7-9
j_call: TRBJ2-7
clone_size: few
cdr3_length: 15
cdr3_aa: CASSFRDRGPYEQYF
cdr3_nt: TGTGCCAGCAGCTTTCGGGACAGGGGTCCTTACGAGCAGTACTTC

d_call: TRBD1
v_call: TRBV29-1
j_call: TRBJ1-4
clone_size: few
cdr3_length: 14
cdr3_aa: CSVEGTGPNEKLFF
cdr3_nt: TGCAGCGTTGAGGGGACAGGGCCAAATGAAAAACTGTTTTTT

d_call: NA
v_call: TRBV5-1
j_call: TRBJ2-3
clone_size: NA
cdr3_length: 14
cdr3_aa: CASSSDSFTDTQYF
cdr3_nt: TGCGCCAGCAGCTCGGACAGTTTCACAGATACGCAGTATTTT

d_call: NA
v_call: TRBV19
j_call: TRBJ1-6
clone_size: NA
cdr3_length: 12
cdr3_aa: CASAHAGSPLHF
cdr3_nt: TGTGCCAGCGCACACGCGGGGTCACCCCTCCACTTT

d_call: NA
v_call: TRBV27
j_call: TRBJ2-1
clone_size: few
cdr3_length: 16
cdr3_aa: CASSFQSGDRINEQFF
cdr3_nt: TGTGCCAGCAGTTTCCAATCGGGGGACAGAATCAATGAGCAGTTCTTC

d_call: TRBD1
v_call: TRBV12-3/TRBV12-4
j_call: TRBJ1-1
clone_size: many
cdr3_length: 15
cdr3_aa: CASTHMGQGAREAFF
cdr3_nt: TGTGCCAGCACCCACATGGGACAGGGGGCAAGAGAAGCTTTCTTT

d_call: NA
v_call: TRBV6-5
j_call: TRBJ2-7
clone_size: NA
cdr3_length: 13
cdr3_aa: CASSRALSGEQYF
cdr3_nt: TGTGCCAGCAGTAGGGCCCTCTCAGGCGAGCAGTACTTC

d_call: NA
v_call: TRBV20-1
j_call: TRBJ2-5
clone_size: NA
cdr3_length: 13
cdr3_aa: CSAKQGGRETQYF
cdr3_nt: TGCAGTGCCAAACAGGGGGGGCGGGAGACCCAGTACTTC

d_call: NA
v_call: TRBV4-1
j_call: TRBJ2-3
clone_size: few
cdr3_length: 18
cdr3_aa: CASSQSGGGGPSTDTQYF
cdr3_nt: TGCGCCAGCAGCCAATCTGGAGGGGGAGGGCCGAGCACAGATACGCAGTATTTT

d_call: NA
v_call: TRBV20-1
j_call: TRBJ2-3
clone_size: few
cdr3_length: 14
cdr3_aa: CSASFPLTTDTQYF
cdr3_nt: TGCAGTGCTAGTTTTCCCCTAACAACAGATACGCAGTATTTT

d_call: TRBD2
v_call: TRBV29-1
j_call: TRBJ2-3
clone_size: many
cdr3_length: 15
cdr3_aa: CSDRTSGGASDTQYF
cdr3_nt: TGCAGCGACCGTACTAGCGGGGGGGCTTCAGATACGCAGTATTTT

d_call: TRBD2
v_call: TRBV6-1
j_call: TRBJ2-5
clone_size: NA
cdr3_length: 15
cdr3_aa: CASSDEGLPQETQYF
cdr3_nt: TGTGCCAGCAGTGACGAGGGACTACCACAAGAGACCCAGTACTTC

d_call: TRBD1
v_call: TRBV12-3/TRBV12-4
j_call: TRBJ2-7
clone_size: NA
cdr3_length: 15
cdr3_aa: CASSSDRGFSYEQYF
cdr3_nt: TGTGCCAGCAGTTCCGACAGGGGATTTTCCTACGAGCAGTACTTC

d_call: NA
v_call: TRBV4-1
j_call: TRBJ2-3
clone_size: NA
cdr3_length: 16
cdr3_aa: CASSQVGGLGTDTQYF
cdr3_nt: TGCGCCAGCAGCCAAGTTGGAGGGTTGGGCACAGATACGCAGTATTTT

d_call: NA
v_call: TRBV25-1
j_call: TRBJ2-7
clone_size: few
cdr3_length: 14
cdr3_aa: CASSEDTNSYEQYF
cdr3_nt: TGTGCCAGCAGTGAGGACACGAACTCCTACGAGCAGTACTTC

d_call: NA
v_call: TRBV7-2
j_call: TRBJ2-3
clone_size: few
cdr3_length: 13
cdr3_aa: CASSPHQQDTQYF
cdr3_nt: TGTGCCAGCAGCCCCCACCAGCAAGATACGCAGTATTTT